Below, 4 T cell receptor beta chains from the same sample are listed, as sequenced in a study of cytomegalovirus exposure and HLA in healthy donors. Primers included in the PCR were 60 Vbeta and 13 Jbeta primers. Profiling relied on immunoSEQ multiplex PCR, and the TCRdb table lists in-frame clones only, not all of them. Of fewer than 150,000 clones in the sample, over 70% are singletons; the top ten hold 4% to 4.5%. Sequenced: PBMCs. These receptors were collected from a middle-aged woman in good health and CMV-seropositive.

The rearrangement links TRBV30 to TRBJ1-5, with 7 positions matching TRBD1. V dropped 4 bases and J dropped 4; count of bases not matched to a gene: 10. The germline gives CDR1 GTSNPN, CDR2 SVGIG (reference sequence). This CDR3 has 15 residues. The chain's CDR3 is CAWNHQSGGNQPQHF. The CDR3 nucleotides are TGTGCCTGGAACCATCAATCAGGGGGAAATCAGCCCCAGCATTTT.

The chain has TRBV29-1 and TRBJ1-1; no definite D call. The germline V gene has CDR1 SQVTM and CDR2 ANQGSEA. This CDR3 region has 11 residues. V gave up 5 bases and J gave up 1 base, with 5 bases separating them. This CDR3 reads CSVWQNTEAFF. For the CDR3, the DNA is TGCAGCGTTTGGCAGAACACTGAAGCTTTCTTT.

This clone occurred a few times. This chain links TRBV18 with TRBJ2-7; D is unclear. The CDR3 is 14 residues long. Germline CDR1 and CDR2: KGHSH and LQKENI. Trimming removed 8 bases from V and 4 bases from J, with 18 bases in between. The CDR3: CASKETEIGYEQYF. As DNA, the CDR3 is TGTGCCAGCAAAGAAACAGAAATTGGGTACGAGCAGTACTTC.

The V call is TRBV27, the J call TRBJ2-2, with 14 nucleotides matching TRBD2. CDR3 length: 15 residues. The ends lost 6 bases at V and 6 bases at J; junction bases unmatched: 3. CDR1 is MNHEY and CDR2 is SMNVEV in the germline V gene (reference sequence). CDR3 coding DNA: TGTGCCAGCAGACCGGGACTAGCGGGAGCCGGGGAGCTGTTTTTT. Its protein is CASRPGLAGAGELFF.